This is a list of T cell receptor beta chains from one sample in a study of OX40 agonist ivuxolimab in advanced cancers. Repertoires were generated with immunoSEQ multiplex PCR, while TCRdb's copy carries only in-frame clones and drops some. The table includes tens of thousands of clones, about 85% detected once. Sequencing was performed on CD4+ or CD8+ T cells sorted from blood, taken in a trial of the OX40 agonist ivuxolimab. The receptors come from an adult with an advanced solid tumor such as melanoma, head and neck, liver or kidney cancer. The CDR3 runs from the conserved cysteine through the conserved F or W. D genes are given only for firm matches. The listing skips clone size in some rows; elsewhere it reads once, few, many or a size class.

CDR3: CASSFSGTSGISSYNEQFF
DNA: TGTGCCAGCAGCTTCTCTGGGACTAGCGGGATTAGCTCCTACAATGAGCAGTTCTTC
D: TRBD2
V: TRBV11-3
size: .
J: TRBJ2-1

CDR3: CASSSSYEQYF
DNA: TGTGCCAGCAGCTCCTCCTACGAGCAGTACTTC
D: .
V: TRBV14
size: .
J: TRBJ2-7

CDR3: CASSKTGTRTDTQYF
DNA: TGCGCCAGCAGCAAAACCGGGACTAGGACAGATACGCAGTATTTT
D: TRBD2
V: TRBV5-1
size: .
J: TRBJ2-3

CDR3: CASSEDFHGTSGENEQFF
DNA: TGTGCCAGCAGTGAAGACTTTCATGGGACTAGCGGAGAGAATGAGCAGTTCTTC
D: TRBD2
V: TRBV6-1
size: .
J: TRBJ2-1

CDR3: CASSEALLRTKDGNTIYF
DNA: TGTGCCAGCAGTGAAGCGCTTCTTCGGACCAAGGACGGAAACACCATATATTTT
D: .
V: TRBV2
size: .
J: TRBJ1-3

CDR3: CAIRGGARYGYTF
DNA: TGTGCCATCCGAGGAGGGGCGAGGTATGGCTACACCTTC
D: .
V: TRBV2
size: .
J: TRBJ1-2

CDR3: CASSFAGVGGYTF
DNA: TGTGCCAGCAGTTTTGCAGGAGTCGGTGGCTACACCTTC
D: .
V: TRBV27
size: .
J: TRBJ1-2

CDR3: CASSPEEDRRNTIYF
DNA: TGCGCCAGCAGTCCTGAGGAGGACAGAAGAAACACCATATATTTT
D: .
V: TRBV5-4
size: few
J: TRBJ1-3

CDR3: CASTTAIARIDSEAFF
DNA: TGTGCCAGCACAACCGCTATAGCAAGGATTGACAGTGAAGCTTTCTTT
D: .
V: TRBV6-6
size: once
J: TRBJ1-1

CDR3: CASRDYQRGQTHF
DNA: TGTGCCAGCAGAGATTACCAGAGGGGACAGACCCATTTT
D: TRBD1
V: TRBV6-1
size: .
J: TRBJ1-4

CDR3: CASSERGGEQFF
DNA: TGTGCCAGCAGTGAGCGGGGGGGAGAGCAGTTCTTC
D: TRBD2
V: TRBV27
size: .
J: TRBJ2-1

CDR3: CAITGTGVYNQPQHF
DNA: TGCGCCATCACCGGGACAGGGGTGTACAATCAGCCCCAGCATTTT
D: TRBD1
V: TRBV10-1
size: .
J: TRBJ1-5

CDR3: CASSQGQGSYNEQFF
DNA: TGCGCCAGCAGCCAGGGACAGGGGTCCTACAATGAGCAGTTCTTC
D: TRBD1
V: TRBV4-3
size: .
J: TRBJ2-1

CDR3: CASSLVSGVQETQYF
DNA: TGTGCCAGCAGCTTAGTTTCAGGGGTGCAAGAGACCCAGTACTTC
D: .
V: TRBV7-2
size: .
J: TRBJ2-5

CDR3: CASSLVGQGGEQYF
DNA: TGTGCCAGCAGCTTAGTGGGACAGGGTGGCGAGCAGTACTTC
D: TRBD1
V: TRBV7-9
size: .
J: TRBJ2-7

CDR3: CASSRGTVDNQPQHF
DNA: TGTGCCAGCAGCAGGGGGACCGTGGACAATCAGCCCCAGCATTTT
D: TRBD1
V: TRBV2
size: few
J: TRBJ1-5

CDR3: CASSTSRLAGARLPLDIQYF
DNA: TGTGCCAGCAGCACCTCACGACTAGCGGGGGCGCGGCTACCCCTAGACATTCAGTACTTC
D: TRBD2
V: TRBV28
size: .
J: TRBJ2-4

CDR3: CASSTGSDQETQYF
DNA: TGTGCCAGCTCCACCGGTAGCGACCAAGAGACCCAGTACTTC
D: .
V: TRBV11-3
size: few
J: TRBJ2-5

CDR3: CASSSGRYGTQYF
DNA: TGTGCCAGCAGTTCGGGACGGTACGGGACCCAGTACTTC
D: .
V: TRBV27
size: .
J: TRBJ2-5

CDR3: CASSSVNYGYTF
DNA: TGTGCCAGCAGCTCAGTAAACTATGGCTACACCTTC
D: .
V: TRBV6-6
size: .
J: TRBJ1-2

CDR3: CASSPGTGNHYGYTF
DNA: TGTGCCAGCAGCCCGGGGACAGGAAATCACTATGGCTACACCTTC
D: TRBD1
V: TRBV7-9
size: few
J: TRBJ1-2

CDR3: CASSLTGDNYNEQFF
DNA: TGCGCCAGCAGCCTGACAGGGGATAACTACAATGAGCAGTTCTTC
D: TRBD1
V: TRBV5-1
size: .
J: TRBJ2-1

CDR3: CASKRGTSVDQPQHF
DNA: TGTGCCAGCAAAAGAGGGACTTCAGTGGATCAGCCCCAGCATTTT
D: .
V: TRBV27
size: .
J: TRBJ1-5

CDR3: CASSVNGGAWTEAFF
DNA: TGTGCCAGCAGCGTAAACGGGGGGGCCTGGACTGAAGCTTTCTTT
D: .
V: TRBV9
size: few
J: TRBJ1-1

CDR3: CASRLKEETQYF
DNA: TGTGCCAGCAGATTGAAAGAAGAGACCCAGTACTTC
D: .
V: TRBV7-9
size: once
J: TRBJ2-5

CDR3: CASSADRGESSPLHF
DNA: TGTGCCAGCAGCGCGGACAGGGGGGAAAGTTCACCCCTCCACTTT
D: TRBD1
V: TRBV7-9
size: .
J: TRBJ1-6

CDR3: CASTLDNSREQYF
DNA: TGTGCCAGTACGTTGGATAACTCCAGGGAGCAGTACTTC
D: .
V: TRBV2
size: .
J: TRBJ2-7

CDR3: CASSRGGFEQYF
DNA: TGTGCCAGCAGCCGCGGGGGGTTCGAGCAGTACTTC
D: TRBD2
V: TRBV13
size: .
J: TRBJ2-7

CDR3: CASSQGLAGGITDTQYF
DNA: TGCGCCAGCAGCCAAGGACTAGCGGGAGGTATCACAGATACGCAGTATTTT
D: TRBD2
V: TRBV4-1
size: .
J: TRBJ2-3

CDR3: CSVERAGLYNEQFF
DNA: TGCAGCGTTGAACGGGCAGGGCTCTACAATGAGCAGTTCTTC
D: .
V: TRBV29-1
size: .
J: TRBJ2-1

CDR3: CASSLVGRGPHEQYF
DNA: TGCGCCAGCAGCTTGGTAGGTAGGGGGCCCCACGAGCAGTACTTC
D: TRBD1
V: TRBV5-1
size: .
J: TRBJ2-7

CDR3: CTSSHPEDRNSGNTIYF
DNA: TGCACCAGCAGCCATCCAGAAGACAGGAACTCTGGAAACACCATATATTTT
D: .
V: TRBV1
size: .
J: TRBJ1-3

CDR3: CASSLQPNEQFF
DNA: TGTGCCAGCAGCCTCCAACCCAATGAGCAGTTCTTC
D: .
V: TRBV7-9
size: .
J: TRBJ2-1

CDR3: CASSGSRGSADTQYF
DNA: TGTGCCAGCAGTGGTAGCAGGGGTAGCGCAGATACGCAGTATTTT
D: .
V: TRBV2
size: .
J: TRBJ2-3

CDR3: CASSLLTGGEYEQYF
DNA: TGTGCCAGCAGTTTACTGACAGGGGGAGAGTACGAGCAGTACTTC
D: TRBD1
V: TRBV28
size: .
J: TRBJ2-7

CDR3: CASTTSGGNEQFF
DNA: TGTGCCAGCACTACTAGCGGGGGGAATGAGCAGTTCTTC
D: TRBD2
V: TRBV6-5
size: few
J: TRBJ2-1

CDR3: CASRGGHLNTGELFF
DNA: TGTGCCAGCAGGGGGGGACATCTCAACACCGGGGAGCTGTTTTTT
D: .
V: TRBV6-1
size: .
J: TRBJ2-2

CDR3: CASSPRQGWYGYTF
DNA: TGCGCCAGCAGTCCGCGCCAGGGGTGGTATGGCTACACCTTC
D: .
V: TRBV23-1
size: .
J: TRBJ1-2

CDR3: CASRSRAAGELFF
DNA: TGTGCCAGCAGATCCAGGGCGGCCGGGGAGCTGTTTTTT
D: .
V: TRBV2
size: once
J: TRBJ2-2

CDR3: CASINRPLVSGANVLTF
DNA: TGTGCCAGCATAAACAGGCCCCTCGTCTCTGGGGCCAACGTCCTGACTTTC
D: .
V: TRBV2
size: .
J: TRBJ2-6

CDR3: CATRDGGAGVYGYTF
DNA: TGTGCCACCCGTGACGGAGGGGCTGGAGTCTATGGCTACACCTTC
D: .
V: TRBV10-3
size: .
J: TRBJ1-2

CDR3: CASSLDVPAYNEQFF
DNA: TGTGCCAGCAGCTTGGACGTACCGGCCTACAATGAGCAGTTCTTC
D: .
V: TRBV5-4
size: .
J: TRBJ2-1